The clone carrying this TCR beta chain has a handful of counts. Its antigen is not identified. The data belong to a study of T cells after posttransplantation cyclophosphamide. Study observations and caveats: Recipient CMV seropositivity and CMV reactivation strongly tracked TRB clonality. TRB overlap between skin or GI tissue T cells and blood was limited.

The data were produced by immunoSEQ multiplex PCR, yet TCRdb's version contains in-frame clones alone and is incomplete. Here the sample spans 30,000 to 45,000 clones, roughly 78% being singletons. Cyclophosphamide on days +3 and +4 followed busulfan-fludarabine conditioning and a marrow graft. The length of the CDR3 is 18 residues. V was clipped by 0 bases and J by 6 bases; unmatched bases: 10. The germline CDR1 and CDR2 sequences are SGHRS and YFSETQ. Here the sequenced sample was CD4+ T cells sorted from blood, taken roughly 250 weeks after a stem cell transplant with posttransplant cyclophosphamide. The sequence was collected from a female patient aged 35 to 55 who received an allogeneic stem cell transplant from a related donor, was CMV-positive, and had no GVHD. Some of these T cells may belong to the graft donor. The chain couples TRBV5-1 to TRBJ2-1, with 12 positions matching TRBD2. The CDR3 DNA is TGCGCCAGCAGCTTGGCCATGGCTAGCGGGGGGGTAATCAATGAGCAGTTCTTC. Amino acid sequence: CASSLAMASGGVINEQFF. Supplemented by reference TRBV5-1 and TRBJ2-1, the full variable domain reads KAGVTQTPRYLIKTRGQQVTLSCSPISGHRSVSWYQQTPGQGLQFLFEYFSETQRNKGNFPGRFSGRQFSNSRSEMNVSTLELGDSALYLCASSLAMASGGVINEQFFGPGTRLTVL.